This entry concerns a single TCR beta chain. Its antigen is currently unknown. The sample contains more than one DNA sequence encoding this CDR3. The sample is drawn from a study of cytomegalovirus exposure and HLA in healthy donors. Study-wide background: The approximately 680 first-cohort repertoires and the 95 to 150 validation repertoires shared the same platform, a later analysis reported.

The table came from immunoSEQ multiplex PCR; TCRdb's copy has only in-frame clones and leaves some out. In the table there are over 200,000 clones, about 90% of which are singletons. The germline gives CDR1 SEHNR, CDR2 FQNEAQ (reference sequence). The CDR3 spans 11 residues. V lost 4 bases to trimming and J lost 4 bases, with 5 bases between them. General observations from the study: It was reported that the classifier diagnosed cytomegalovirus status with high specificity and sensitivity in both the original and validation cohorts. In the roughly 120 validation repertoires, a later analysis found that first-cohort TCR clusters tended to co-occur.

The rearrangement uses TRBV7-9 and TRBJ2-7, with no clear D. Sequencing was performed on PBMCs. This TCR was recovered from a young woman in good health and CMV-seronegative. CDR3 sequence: CASSSLYEQYF. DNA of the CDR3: TGTGCCAGCAGCTCCCTATACGAGCAGTACTTC.